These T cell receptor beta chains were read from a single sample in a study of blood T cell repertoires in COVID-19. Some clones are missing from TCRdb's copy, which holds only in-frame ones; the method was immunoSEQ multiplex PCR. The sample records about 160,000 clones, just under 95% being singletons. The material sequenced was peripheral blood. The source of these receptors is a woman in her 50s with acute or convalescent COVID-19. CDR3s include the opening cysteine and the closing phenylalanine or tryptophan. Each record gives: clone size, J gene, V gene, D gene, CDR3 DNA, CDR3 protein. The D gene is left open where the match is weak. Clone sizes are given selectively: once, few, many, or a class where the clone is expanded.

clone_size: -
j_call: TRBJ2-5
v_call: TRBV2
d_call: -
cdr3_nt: TGTGCCAGCTTACAAAGTGTAGAGACCCAGTACTTC
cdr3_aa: CASLQSVETQYF

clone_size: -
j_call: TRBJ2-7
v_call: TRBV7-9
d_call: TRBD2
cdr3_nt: TGTGCCAGCAGCCCAGCGGGGGTGTTGCCGACCTACGAGCAGTACTTC
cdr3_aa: CASSPAGVLPTYEQYF

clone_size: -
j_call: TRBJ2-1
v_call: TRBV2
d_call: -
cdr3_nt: TGTGCCAGCAATCCATCAGCGGAGCCTTACAATGAGCAGTTCTTC
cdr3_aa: CASNPSAEPYNEQFF

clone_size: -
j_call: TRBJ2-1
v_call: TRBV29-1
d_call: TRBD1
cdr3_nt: TGCAGCGTTGAAATCCCGGGACAGGTAATAAATGAGCAGTTCTTC
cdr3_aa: CSVEIPGQVINEQFF

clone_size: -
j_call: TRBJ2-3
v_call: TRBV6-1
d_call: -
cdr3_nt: TGTGCCAGCAGTGAAAGGAGTAGAGATACGCAGTATTTT
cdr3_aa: CASSERSRDTQYF

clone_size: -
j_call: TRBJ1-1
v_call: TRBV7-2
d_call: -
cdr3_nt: TGTGCCAGCAGCTTGGGACTCATGAACACTGAAGCTTTCTTT
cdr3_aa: CASSLGLMNTEAFF

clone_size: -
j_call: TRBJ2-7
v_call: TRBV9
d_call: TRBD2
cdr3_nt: TGTGCCAGCAGCGTAGGAGGGGGAGTGGCTAGCGGGACCCTCTACGAGCAGTACTTC
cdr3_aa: CASSVGGGVASGTLYEQYF

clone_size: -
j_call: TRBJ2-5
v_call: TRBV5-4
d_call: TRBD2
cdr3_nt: TGTGCCAGCAGCTTTACCGGGACTAGCGGGACCCAGTACTTC
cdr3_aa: CASSFTGTSGTQYF

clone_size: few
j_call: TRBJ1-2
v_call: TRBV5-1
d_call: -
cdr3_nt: TGCGCCAGCAGCTTGGCAGGAAACTATGGCTACACCTTC
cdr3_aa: CASSLAGNYGYTF

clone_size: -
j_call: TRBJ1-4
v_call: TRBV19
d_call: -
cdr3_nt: TGTGCCAGTAGTGCCGGACACAGGGTAAGCCAGGTGCTGTTTTTT
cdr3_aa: CASSAGHRVSQVLFF

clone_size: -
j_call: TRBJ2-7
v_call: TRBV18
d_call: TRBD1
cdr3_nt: TGTGCCAGCTCGATAACAGGGGAGACCTACGAGCAGTACTTC
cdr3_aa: CASSITGETYEQYF

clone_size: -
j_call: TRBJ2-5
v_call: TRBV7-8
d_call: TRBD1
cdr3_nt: TGTGCCAGCAGATACAGGGGACAGGGTGAGACCCAGTACTTC
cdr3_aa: CASRYRGQGETQYF

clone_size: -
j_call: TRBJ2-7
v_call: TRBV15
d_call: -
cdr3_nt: TGTGCCACCAGCAGAGGCAGTAACGAGCAGTACTTC
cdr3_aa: CATSRGSNEQYF

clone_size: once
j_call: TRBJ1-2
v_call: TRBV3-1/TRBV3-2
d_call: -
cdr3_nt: TGTGCCAGCAGCCAGGGAGGAGGCTACACCTTC
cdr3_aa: CASSQGGGYTF

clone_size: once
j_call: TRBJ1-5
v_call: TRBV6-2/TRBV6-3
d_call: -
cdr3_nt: TGTGCCAGCAGTTACATGTCGGGGGGGAATAGCAATCAGCCCCAGCATTTT
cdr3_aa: CASSYMSGGNSNQPQHF

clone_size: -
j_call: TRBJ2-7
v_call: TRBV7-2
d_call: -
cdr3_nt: TGTGCCAGCAGCTTAGCTGAGGACAGTTTCAGCTCCTACGAGCAGTACTTC
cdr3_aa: CASSLAEDSFSSYEQYF

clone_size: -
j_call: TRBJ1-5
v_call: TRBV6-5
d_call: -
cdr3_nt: TGTGCCAGCGGCCCTGATAGCAATCAGCCCCAGCATTTT
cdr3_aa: CASGPDSNQPQHF

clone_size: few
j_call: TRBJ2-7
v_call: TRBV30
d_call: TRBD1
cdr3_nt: TGTGCCTGGAGTGTGGGCAGGGGGATTTACGAGCAGTACTTC
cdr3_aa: CAWSVGRGIYEQYF

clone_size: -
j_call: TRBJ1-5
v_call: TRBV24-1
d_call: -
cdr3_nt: TGTGCCACCAGTGCCCGAGGGGGGGACCATCAGCCCCAGCATTTT
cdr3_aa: CATSARGGDHQPQHF

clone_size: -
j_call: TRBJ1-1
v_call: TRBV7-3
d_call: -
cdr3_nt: TGTGCCAGCAGCCTAGGGGCGAACACTGAAGCTTTCTTT
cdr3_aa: CASSLGANTEAFF

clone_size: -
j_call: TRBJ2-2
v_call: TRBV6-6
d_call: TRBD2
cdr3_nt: TGTGCCAGCTCCCTAGCGGACACCGGGGAGCTGTTTTTT
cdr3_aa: CASSLADTGELFF

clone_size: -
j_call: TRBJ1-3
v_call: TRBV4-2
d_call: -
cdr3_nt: TGTGCCAGCAGCCAAGATTTGGCCTCTGGAAACACCATATATTTT
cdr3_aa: CASSQDLASGNTIYF

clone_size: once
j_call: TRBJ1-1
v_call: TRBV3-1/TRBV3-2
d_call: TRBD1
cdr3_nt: TGTGCCAGTTCAGGGGGTTTGATCGAAGCTTTCTTT
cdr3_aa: CASSGGLIEAFF

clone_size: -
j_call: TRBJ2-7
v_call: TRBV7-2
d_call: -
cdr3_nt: TGTGCCAGCAGAGGAGGGTTGGCTAGCTCCTACGAGCAGTACTTC
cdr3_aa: CASRGGLASSYEQYF

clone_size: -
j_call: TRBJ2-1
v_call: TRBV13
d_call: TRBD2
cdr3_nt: TGTGCCAGCAGCTTAGGGCTAGCGGTTGGCCCCTCCTACAATGAGCAGTTCTTC
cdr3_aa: CASSLGLAVGPSYNEQFF

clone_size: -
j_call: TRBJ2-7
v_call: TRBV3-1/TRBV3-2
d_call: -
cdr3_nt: TGTGCCAGCGCTTGGGCGGCGGGGTACGAGCAGTACTTC
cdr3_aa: CASAWAAGYEQYF

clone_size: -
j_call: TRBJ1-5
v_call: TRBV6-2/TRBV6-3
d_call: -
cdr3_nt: TGTGCCAGCAGTTTACCCAGGGAAGATCAGCCCCAGCATTTT
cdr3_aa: CASSLPREDQPQHF

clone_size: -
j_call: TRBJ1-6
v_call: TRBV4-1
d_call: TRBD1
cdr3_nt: TGCGCCAGCAGCCAAGTAATGTCACAGGGGGGTAATTCACCCCTCCACTTT
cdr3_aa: CASSQVMSQGGNSPLHF

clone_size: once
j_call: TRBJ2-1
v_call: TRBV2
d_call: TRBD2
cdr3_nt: TGTGCCAGCAGTGAAGCGGGGAGGGGCGGAGAGCAGTTCTTC
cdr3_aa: CASSEAGRGGEQFF

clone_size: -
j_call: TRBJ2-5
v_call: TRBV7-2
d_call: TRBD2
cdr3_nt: TGTGCCAGCAGTCCAAGCCGACTAGCTGTGGAGACCCAGTACTTC
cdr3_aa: CASSPSRLAVETQYF

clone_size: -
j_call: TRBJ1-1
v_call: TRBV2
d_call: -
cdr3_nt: TGTGCCAGCCAGCGGGCCAACACGGGCACTGAAGCTTTCTTT
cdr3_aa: CASQRANTGTEAFF

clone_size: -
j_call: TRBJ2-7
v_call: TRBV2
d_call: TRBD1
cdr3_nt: TGTGCCAGCAGTGAAGAGGGACAGGGCTACGAGCAGTACTTC
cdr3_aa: CASSEEGQGYEQYF

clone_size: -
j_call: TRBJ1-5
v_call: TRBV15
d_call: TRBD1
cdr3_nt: TGTGCCACCAGCAAAGGACAGGCCTATCAGCCCCAGCATTTT
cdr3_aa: CATSKGQAYQPQHF

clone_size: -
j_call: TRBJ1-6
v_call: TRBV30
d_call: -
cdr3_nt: TGTGCCTGGATAGAAACGGTCGGGTCACCCCTCCACTTT
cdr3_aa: CAWIETVGSPLHF

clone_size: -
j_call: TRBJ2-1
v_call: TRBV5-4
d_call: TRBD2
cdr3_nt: TGTGCCAGCAGCTTGTGGTCGGCGGGAGGGCCCTACAATGAGCAGTTCTTC
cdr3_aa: CASSLWSAGGPYNEQFF

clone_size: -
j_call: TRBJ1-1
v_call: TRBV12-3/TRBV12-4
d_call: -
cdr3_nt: TGTGCCAGCAGTGTCCGACAGAACACTGAAGCTTTCTTT
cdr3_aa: CASSVRQNTEAFF

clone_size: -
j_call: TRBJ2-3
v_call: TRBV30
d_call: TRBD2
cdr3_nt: TGTGCCTGGATCCGCGGGGGGCCTTACGATGGAACAGATACGCAGTATTTT
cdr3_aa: CAWIRGGPYDGTDTQYF

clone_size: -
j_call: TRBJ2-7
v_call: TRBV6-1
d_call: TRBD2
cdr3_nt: TGTGCCAGCACCATTATGGGGGGGGCCTACGAGCAGTACTTC
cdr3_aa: CASTIMGGAYEQYF

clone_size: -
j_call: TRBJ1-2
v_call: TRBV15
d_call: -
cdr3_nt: TGTGCCACCCGGGACACCTCTAACTATGGCTACACCTTC
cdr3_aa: CATRDTSNYGYTF

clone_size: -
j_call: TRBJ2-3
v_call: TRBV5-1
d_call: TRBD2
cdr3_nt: TGCGCCAGCAGCTTGTACCGACTAGCGGGGGAAGATACGCAGTATTTT
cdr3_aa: CASSLYRLAGEDTQYF

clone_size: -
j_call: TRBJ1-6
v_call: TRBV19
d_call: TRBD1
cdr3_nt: TGTGCCACCGGAACCGGGACAGGGGACTCACCCCTCCACTTT
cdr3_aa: CATGTGTGDSPLHF

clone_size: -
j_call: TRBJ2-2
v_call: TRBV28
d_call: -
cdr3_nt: TGTGCCAACCGGGGGAACACCGGGGAGCTGTTTTTT
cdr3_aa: CANRGNTGELFF

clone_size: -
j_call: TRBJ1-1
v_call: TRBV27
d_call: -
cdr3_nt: TGTGCCAGCAGTTTATTCTTTCCGGGTGAAGCTTTCTTT
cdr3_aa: CASSLFFPGEAFF

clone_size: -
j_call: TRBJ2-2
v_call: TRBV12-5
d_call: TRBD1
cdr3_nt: TGTGCTAGTGGTTTCCGACAGGGTAAAAGAGAAGACACCGGGGAGCTGTTTTTT
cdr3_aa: CASGFRQGKREDTGELFF